This section outlines one TCR beta chain sequence together with its context. Its cognate antigen is unknown. Profiling relied on immunoSEQ multiplex PCR, and the TCRdb table lists in-frame clones only, not all of them. The sample carries around 67,000 clones, 84% recorded once. The source of the sample is a study of T cell responses to AZD1222 COVID-19 vaccine. Study findings and constraints: Among vaccine-associated CD4 TCRs, coverage spanned spike, with dominance at 160-218 and 743-854.

The starting material was peripheral blood, obtained on day 0 of AZD1222 vaccination. This clonotype was obtained from an adult in good health.

The CDR3 region is CASSEAMKAGGYTF. CDR3 nucleotides: TGTGCCAGCAGTGAAGCGATGAAGGCGGGGGGCTACACCTTC. The V call is TRBV2, the J call TRBJ1-2; D is uncertain. The CDR3 is 14 amino acids. The V and J ends lost 0 bases and 8 bases respectively, with 13 bases between them. CDR1 SNHLY and CDR2 FYNNEI come from the germline V gene.